This TCR beta chain was identified in a study of control samples from healthy donors and cancer patients. Sequenced by immunoSEQ multiplex PCR; TCRdb stores in-frame clones only, minus some. The sample has around 110,000 clones; over 75% are singletons. Sequencing input: PBMCs. The receptor comes from a woman aged 45-60 years with colorectal cancer.

The CDR3 is CASRRDLAHEQYF. The CDR3 DNA follows: TGCGCCAGCAGGCGGGACTTGGCCCACGAGCAGTACTTC. The chain carries TRBV4-1 and TRBJ2-7, with a tentative D call TRBD2 (6 bases). The CDR3 covers 13 residues. V was pared by 6 bases and J by 5 bases, with 14 bases between. The germline V gene encodes CDR1 MGHRA and CDR2 YSYEKL.